The next 25 T cell receptor beta chains were all read from a single sample in a study of CD8+ T cells in alopecia areata (dated by TCRdb to about 2018). Libraries were prepared through the immunoSEQ multiplex PCR assay. To provide template for TCR sequencing, every sample had RNA extracted and reverse transcribed into cDNA. This immuneACCESS table, as held by TCRdb, lists in-frame sequences with V and J called but not all clones. Of the missing ones, under half trace to an unresolved V gene in checked studies; the others have no known cause. This sample has 210,000 or so clones in its table, and 66% of those were observed once. Over 1% of the sample comes from the top ten. Interpreted using the paper, the treatment or condition label stands for: oral pan-JAK inhibitor, 5-10 mg twice daily. The sample consisted of CD4+ T cells sorted from blood, taken around week 46, from a patient treated with tofacitinib. Receptors originate from a human donor with alopecia areata.

The V and J genes are TRBV29-1 and TRBJ2-3; TRBD1 or TRBD2 may be the D gene (5 bases each). The CDR3 sequence is 14 residues long. Per germline, CDR1 SQVTM and CDR2 ANQGSEA. Trimming pared 6 bases from V and 4 bases from J, leaving 17 bases between. CDR3 coding DNA: TGCAGCGTCGCCATTACCGGGGCCTCAGATACGCAGTATTTT. Translating gives CSVAITGASDTQYF.

This clone was seen only a few times. This rearrangement joins TRBV10-3 to TRBJ1-2, with no clear D. This CDR3 contains 14 residues. The ends were cut back, 5 bases at V and 2 bases at J, with 12 bases in the middle. Germline CDR1 is ENHRY and CDR2 is SYGVKD. CDR3 region: CAISSRGTNYGYTF. The CDR3, as DNA: TGTGCCATCAGTAGCCGGGGAACGAACTATGGCTACACCTTC.

V and J are TRBV5-4 and TRBJ1-5; no reliable D call. This CDR3 has 13 residues. Germline V gene sequence: CDR1 SGHNT, CDR2 YYREEE (reference sequence). V was shortened by 2 bases and J by 4 bases, with 7 bases between the two germline ends. The CDR3 reads CASSFQPNQPQHF. DNA of the CDR3: TGTGCCAGCAGCTTCCAACCAAATCAGCCCCAGCATTTT.

This sequence joins TRBV5-1 and TRBJ2-3, with a possible D match to TRBD1 (6 bases). The germline V gene has CDR1 SGHRS and CDR2 YFSETQ. CDR3 size: 13 residues. The germline V and J ends were trimmed by 2 bases and 4 bases, with 8 bases remaining between them. As DNA, the CDR3 is TGCGCCAGCAGCTTCCACAGGGCAGATACGCAGTATTTT. Protein: CASSFHRADTQYF.

CDR3 in amino acids: CASSPAGQGYGYTF. As DNA, the CDR3 is TGTGCCAGCAGCCCAGCGGGACAGGGCTATGGCTACACCTTC. This chain joins TRBV7-2 and TRBJ1-2; 9 positions match TRBD1. V lost 5 bases, J lost 4 bases, and 5 bases stayed unmatched. This CDR3 contains 14 residues. Germline CDR1 and CDR2: SGHTA and FQGNSA. Complete variable domain (other parts from reference TRBV7-2 and TRBJ1-2): GAGVSQSPSNKVTEKGKDVELRCDPISGHTALYWYRQSLGQGLEFLIYFQGNSAPDKSGLPSDRFSAERTGGSVSTLTIQRTQQEDSAVYLCASSPAGQGYGYTFGSGTRLTVV.

This clone was observed a few times. The chain joins TRBV4-3 to TRBJ2-2, with D hard to call. V lost 0 bases and J 6 bases, leaving 11 bases between the germline ends. Germline-derived CDR1 and CDR2 are LGHNA and YSLEER. The CDR3 is made up of 15 amino acids. Here the CDR3 DNA reads TGCGCCAGCAGCCAAGAGGGATTAGTGGCCGGGGAGCTGTTTTTT. Translated, it gives CASSQEGLVAGELFF.

The chain couples TRBV4-2 to TRBJ2-3; 14 nucleotides agree with TRBD2. Per the germline V gene, CDR1 is LGHNA and CDR2 is YNFKEQ. The V gene end was trimmed by 2 bases and the J gene end by 11 bases; junction bases not matched to a gene: 6. This CDR3 comprises 15 residues. CDR3 protein: CASSQRPGLAGVQYF. CDR3 in DNA: TGTGCCAGCAGCCAAAGGCCGGGACTAGCGGGGGTGCAGTATTTT.

This clone came up once. J is TRBJ2-4 and V is TRBV6-6; D possibly uses TRBD1 or TRBD2 (5 bases each). Trimming pared 0 bases from V and 0 bases from J, leaving 9 bases between. There are 16 residues in the CDR3. From germline, CDR1 is MNHNY and CDR2 SVGAGI (reference sequence). CDR3 nucleotides: TGTGCCAGCAGTTACTCGAGGGGTTTAGCCAAAAACATTCAGTACTTC. It encodes CASSYSRGLAKNIQYF.

This clone was seen only a few times. An end of the junction does not agree with germline; a read error may underlie this. The chain is built from TRBV6-1 and TRBJ1-2, with a tentative D call TRBD1 (6 bases). CDR1 MNHNS and CDR2 SASEGT come from the germline V gene. The CDR3 runs 15 residues. This CDR3 is CASSEARGSKYGYTF. Here the CDR3 DNA reads TGTGCCAGCAGTGAAGCAAGGGGGTCTAAATATGGCTACACCTTC.

This chain links TRBV5-1 with TRBJ2-6; D is undetermined. The germline V gene has CDR1 SGHRS and CDR2 YFSETQ. V was shortened by 4 bases and J by 3 bases, with 8 bases between the two germline ends. This CDR3 is 14 amino acids long. CDR3 sequence reads: CASSRSVGANVLTF. CDR3 bases: TGCGCCAGCAGCCGATCGGTTGGGGCCAACGTCCTGACTTTC.

This clone was recorded a few times. This chain connects TRBV5-1 to TRBJ1-1; 8 nucleotides line up with TRBD1. With 1 base clipped from V and 7 bases from J, the junction kept 9 bases outside the gene matches. Germline V gene sequence: CDR1 SGHRS, CDR2 YFSETQ. This CDR3 has 15 residues. CDR3 protein: CASSLSPDREDEAFF. The DNA for the CDR3 is TGCGCCAGCAGCTTGAGCCCGGACAGGGAAGATGAAGCTTTCTTT.

The V gene is TRBV30, the J gene TRBJ1-2; D is unclear. The CDR3 is 12 amino acids. V lost 4 bases and J 8 bases, leaving 14 bases between the germline ends. Germline assignment: CDR1 GTSNPN and CDR2 SVGIG (reference sequence). CDR3 sequence: CAWKGQKGGYTF. As DNA, the CDR3 is TGTGCCTGGAAAGGCCAGAAAGGGGGCTACACCTTC.

There are a few counts of this clone. The genes are TRBV29-1 and TRBJ2-1; 7 positions match TRBD1. There are 15 residues in the CDR3. The ends lost 3 bases at V and 8 bases at J; junction bases unmatched: 13. CDR1 is SQVTM, CDR2 ANQGSEA, per germline. The CDR3 loop is CSVDLVSRGHDEQFF. CDR3 sequence (DNA): TGCAGCGTTGACCTTGTATCAAGGGGGCACGATGAGCAGTTCTTC.

In this sample, this clone turned up once. The rearrangement links TRBV5-1 to TRBJ1-1, with TRBD1 matching over 7 bases. Germline assignment: CDR1 SGHRS and CDR2 YFSETQ. With V trimmed by 4 bases and J by 5 bases, 8 bases remained unmatched. The CDR3 is 14 amino acids. This CDR3 is CASSATGRGTEAFF. The CDR3 DNA is TGCGCCAGCAGCGCGACAGGGAGGGGAACTGAAGCTTTCTTT.

This chain links TRBV20-1 with TRBJ2-1, with TRBD1 matching over 7 bases. V lost 6 bases to trimming and J lost 13 bases; unmatched junction nucleotides: 9. The CDR3 covers 11 residues. Germline-derived CDR1 and CDR2 are DFQATT and SNEGSKA (reference sequence). The CDR3 loop reads CSAPGTAHQFF. CDR3 DNA: TGCAGTGCACCCGGGACAGCTCACCAGTTCTTC.

CDR3 nucleotides: TGTGCCAGCTCCCTTGGACTAGCGAGAGATACGCAGTATTTT. Its protein is CASSLGLARDTQYF. V gene TRBV18 combines with J gene TRBJ2-3, with 9 bases matching TRBD2. Germline CDR1 is KGHSH and CDR2 is LQKENI. This CDR3 spans 14 amino acids. The J segment lost 5 bases and the V segment lost 6 bases, leaving 6 bases of the junction unmatched.

This clone has more than one count but fewer than ten. V gene TRBV6-5 combines with J gene TRBJ2-1, with a weak D call TRBD2 (5 bases). Per germline, CDR1 MNHEY and CDR2 SVGAGI. V was shortened by 4 bases and J by 8 bases, with 18 bases between the two germline ends. The CDR3 sequence is 15 residues long. This chain's CDR3 is CASSSGQAMRDEQFF. In nucleotides, the CDR3 is TGTGCCAGCAGTTCCGGGCAGGCGATGAGGGATGAGCAGTTCTTC.

This clone was seen more than once but under ten times. The chain joins TRBV7-2 to TRBJ1-4, with D possibly being TRBD1 (5 bases). The germline CDR1 and CDR2 sequences are SGHTA and FQGNSA. V dropped 4 bases and J dropped 4 bases, with 13 bases sitting between them. The length of the CDR3 is 15 residues. As DNA, the CDR3 is TGTGCCAGCAGCTCCAGGGAGCTATTTAATGAAAAACTGTTTTTT. Protein sequence: CASSSRELFNEKLFF.

The V gene is TRBV7-2, the J gene TRBJ2-2; D is uncertain. The germline V gene has CDR1 SGHTA and CDR2 FQGNSA. The CDR3 has 15 residues. V was cut by 0 bases and J by 5 bases, with 10 bases left in between. CDR3 protein: CASSLASRGTGELFF. The CDR3 region has the DNA TGTGCCAGCAGCTTAGCCTCCCGTGGAACCGGGGAGCTGTTTTTT.

CDR3 coding DNA: TGTGCCAGCAGCCGACAGGGTACAGGGGGCTACACCTTC. Its translation: CASSRQGTGGYTF. The chain is built from TRBV6-5 and TRBJ1-2; 7 nucleotides match TRBD1. The V gene end was trimmed by 6 bases and the J gene end by 8 bases; junction bases not matched to a gene: 9. Germline V gives CDR1 MNHEY, CDR2 SVGAGI. This CDR3 spans 13 amino acids.

This clone appeared a single time. The chain carries TRBV2 and TRBJ1-6, with 7 bases matching TRBD1. The CDR3 sequence is 13 residues long. Per germline, CDR1 SNHLY and CDR2 FYNNEI. V shed 6 bases and J 7 bases; nucleotides not matched to a gene: 3. CDR3 bases: TGTGCCAGCAGGACAGGGTGGAATTCACCCCTCCACTTT. Residues: CASRTGWNSPLHF.

The J gene is TRBJ2-1, the V gene TRBV30; D gene unclear. The V end lost 3 bases, the J end lost 7 bases, and 10 bases lay between the germline ends. Per the germline V gene, CDR1 is GTSNPN and CDR2 is SVGIG (reference sequence). This CDR3 spans 12 amino acids. CDR3: CAWSHNGNEQFF. CDR3 in DNA: TGTGCCTGGAGCCATAACGGAAATGAGCAGTTCTTC.

The chain combines TRBV7-3 with TRBJ2-5; D perhaps matches TRBD2 (6 bases). CDR3 length: 14 residues. The V gene lost 4 bases and the J gene lost 2 bases, with 11 bases spanning the gap. From germline, CDR1 is SGHTA and CDR2 FQGTGA. The CDR3 spells CASSSNGGQETQYF. DNA for the CDR3: TGTGCCAGCAGCTCCAACGGGGGACAAGAGACCCAGTACTTC.

The chain uses TRBV29-1 and TRBJ2-3, with 9 nucleotides matching TRBD2. The CDR3 totals 14 residues. J gave up 2 bases and V 5 bases, and 5 bases lay outside the gene matches. Germline CDR1 SQVTM, CDR2 ANQGSEA. CDR3 protein: CSVKLAGLTDTQYF. As DNA, the CDR3 is TGCAGCGTTAAACTAGCGGGCCTCACAGATACGCAGTATTTT.

V usage is TRBV14 and J usage is TRBJ1-6; 10 bases fit TRBD1. J lost 9 bases, V lost 2 bases, and 7 bases had no gene match. Germline V gene data show CDR1 as SGHDN and CDR2 as FVKESK. This CDR3 contains 16 residues. The CDR3 DNA reads TGTGCCAGCAGCCAAAACCTCGGACAGGGGGGTTCACCCCTCCACTTT. Protein sequence: CASSQNLGQGGSPLHF.